The 17 T cell receptor beta chains listed next were all sequenced from one sample in a study of blood T cell repertoires in COVID-19. Sequencing was performed with immunoSEQ multiplex PCR; in TCRdb, only in-frame clones are kept and a portion is missing. The table includes about 170,000 clones, about 88% detected once. Sequencing was carried out using peripheral blood. These receptors originate from an elderly woman in a cohort sampled during active or convalescent COVID-19.

J is TRBJ2-3 and V is TRBV11-2, with 9 bases that match TRBD1. Looked up from germline, CDR1 is SGHAT and CDR2 is FQNNGV. The CDR3 contains 15 residues. J was trimmed by 7 bases and V by 1 base; bases with no gene match: 6. The CDR3 reads CASSLVEQGANTQYF. As DNA, the CDR3 is TGTGCCAGCAGCTTAGTCGAACAGGGGGCTAATACGCAGTATTTT. Full variable domain (remainder filled in from reference TRBV11-2 and TRBJ2-3): EAGVAQSPRYKIIEKRQSVAFWCNPISGHATLYWYQQILGQGPKLLIQFQNNGVVDDSQLPKDRFSAERLKGVDSTLKIQPAKLEDSAVYLCASSLVEQGANTQYFGPGTRLTVL.

This chain links TRBV10-3 with TRBJ2-1; TRBD2 matches 8 bases. CDR1 and CDR2 from the germline V gene are ENHRY and SYGVKD. Unmatched junction bases numbered 10, after V lost 6 bases and J lost 9 bases. CDR3 length: 14 residues. CDR3 coding DNA: TGTGCCATCAGGCCCTCGGGGGGGCCCGGTGAGCAGTTCTTC. Translating gives CAIRPSGGPGEQFF.

The CDR3 coding sequence is TGTGCCAGCACCAGACTGGCCGGGAACACTGAAGCTTTCTTT. Amino acid sequence: CASTRLAGNTEAFF. This chain connects TRBV6-5 to TRBJ1-1; D remains unclear. Germline lookup yields CDR1 MNHEY and CDR2 SVGAGI. There are 14 residues in the CDR3. V shed 7 bases and J shed 1 base, with 13 bases lying between them.

This chain links TRBV9 with TRBJ1-2; D is perhaps TRBD1 (6 bases). The germline V gene has CDR1 SGDLS and CDR2 YYNGEE. The CDR3 totals 17 residues. V lost 3 bases and J 1 base, leaving 19 bases between the germline ends. The chain's CDR3 is CASSGGLRGTVNYGYTF. The CDR3 DNA reads TGTGCCAGCAGCGGGGGGCTGCGGGGGACTGTTAACTATGGCTACACCTTC.

In DNA form, the CDR3 reads TGTGCCAGTATACCTCCGGGACATAAATTTCACGTCTACGAGCAGTACGTC. This gives the protein CASIPPGHKFHVYEQYV. The chain is built from TRBV19 and TRBJ2-7, with a weak D call TRBD1 (6 bases). Per the germline V gene, CDR1 is LNHDA and CDR2 is SQIVND (reference sequence). V was pared by 7 bases and J by 3 bases, with 25 bases between. This CDR3 has 17 amino acids.

There are a few counts of this clone. The rearrangement joins TRBV5-6 to TRBJ1-5; 10 nucleotides agree with TRBD1. The germline V gene has CDR1 SGHDT and CDR2 YYEEEE. J gave up 7 bases and V 4 bases, and 11 bases lay outside the gene matches. The CDR3 is made up of 16 amino acids. CDR3: CASSIRLTGGIQPQHF. The CDR3 coding sequence is TGTGCCAGCAGCATCCGTTTGACAGGGGGCATCCAGCCCCAGCATTTT.

The V call is TRBV4-3, the J call TRBJ1-2; the D is unclear. Trimming cost V 2 bases and J 0 bases, with 16 bases left between them. Germline CDR1 LGHNA, CDR2 YSLEER. The length of the CDR3 is 17 residues. CDR3 sequence (DNA): TGCGCCAGCAGCCAAACAGCTTCCCCCGTACCTAACTATGGCTACACCTTC. It translates to CASSQTASPVPNYGYTF.

The chain combines TRBV30 with TRBJ2-5; TRBD1 aligns across 7 bases. The germline V gene has CDR1 GTSNPN and CDR2 SVGIG (reference sequence). The CDR3 covers 15 residues. Trimming cost V 0 bases and J 2 bases; bases outside gene matches: 6. The CDR3 bases are TGTGCCTGGAGTGTAAAGGGGGCCGGGCAAGAGACCCAGTACTTC. It specifies CAWSVKGAGQETQYF.

The chain recombines TRBV2 with TRBJ1-2; D gene uncertain. CDR3 length equals 13 residues. V was pared by 5 bases and J by 0 bases, with 7 bases between. The germline V gene has CDR1 SNHLY and CDR2 FYNNEI. The CDR3 DNA is TGTGCCAGCAGTCAGGACTCTAACTATGGCTACACCTTC. This translates into CASSQDSNYGYTF.

This clone was observed a handful of times. The rearrangement joins TRBV11-2 to TRBJ1-6; tentative D call: TRBD1 (6 bases). The CDR3 loop spans 15 amino acids. The germline V gene encodes CDR1 SGHAT and CDR2 FQNNGV. Trimming took 3 bases from V and 6 from J, leaving 12 bases between them. The CDR3 sequence: CASSLGSRGNSPLHF. CDR3 bases: TGTGCCAGCAGCTTGGGTAGCAGGGGTAATTCACCCCTCCACTTT. Full variable domain (outside the CDR3, taken from reference TRBV11-2 and TRBJ1-6): EAGVAQSPRYKIIEKRQSVAFWCNPISGHATLYWYQQILGQGPKLLIQFQNNGVVDDSQLPKDRFSAERLKGVDSTLKIQPAKLEDSAVYLCASSLGSRGNSPLHFGNGTRLTVT.

This clone was detected only a few times. The gene calls are TRBV7-9 and TRBJ2-1, with D hard to call. The V and J ends lost 0 bases and 9 bases respectively, with 12 bases between them. Germline V gene data show CDR1 as SEHNR and CDR2 as FQNEAQ (reference sequence). CDR3 size: 14 residues. The CDR3, as DNA: TGTGCCAGCAGCTTAGCCACCCAGTCGGGTGAGCAGTTCTTC. This gives the protein CASSLATQSGEQFF.

In DNA, the CDR3 is TGTGCCAGCAGGAAACAGGGGCTTGGAACTGAAGCTTTCTTT. It yields the protein CASRKQGLGTEAFF. The chain joins TRBV27 to TRBJ1-1, with TRBD1 matching 7 bases. The V segment lost 6 bases and the J segment 5 bases; nucleotides outside the gene matches: 9. The CDR3 is made up of 14 amino acids. Germline values: CDR1 MNHEY, CDR2 SMNVEV (reference sequence).

This clone was detected a few times. The CDR3 loop is CASSLDGDRDQPQHF. Here the CDR3 DNA reads TGCGCCAGCAGCTTGGACGGGGACAGGGATCAGCCCCAGCATTTT. The rearrangement joins TRBV5-1 to TRBJ1-5, with TRBD1 matching 9 bases. Germline V gives CDR1 SGHRS, CDR2 YFSETQ. CDR3 length equals 15 residues. The V and J ends lost 0 bases and 5 bases, in that order; junction bases with no gene match: 3.

V and J are TRBV18 and TRBJ1-3; D is unresolved. Germline assignment: CDR1 KGHSH and CDR2 LQKENI. CDR3 length: 14 residues. Trimming removed 2 bases from V and 0 bases from J, with 5 bases in between. The CDR3 loop reads CASSPLDSGNTIYF. CDR3 nucleotide sequence: TGTGCCAGCTCACCATTAGACTCTGGAAACACCATATATTTT.

The chain uses TRBV4-1 and TRBJ1-6; no clear D gene. Per the germline V gene, CDR1 is MGHRA and CDR2 is YSYEKL. The V end lost 0 bases, the J end lost 7 bases, and 7 bases lay between the germline ends. The CDR3 contains 14 residues. The CDR3 is CASSQDYTNSPLHF. The CDR3 DNA reads as TGCGCCAGCAGCCAAGATTACACCAATTCACCCCTCCACTTT.

This clone showed up just a few times. This sequence joins TRBV5-1 and TRBJ1-5; 7 nucleotides line up with TRBD1. Germline values: CDR1 SGHRS, CDR2 YFSETQ. There are 14 residues in the CDR3. Trimming at V came to 4 bases and at J to 1 base, leaving 2 bases not matched to a gene. The CDR3 here is CASSAGQSNQPQHF. The DNA of the CDR3 is TGCGCCAGCAGCGCGGGACAGAGCAATCAGCCCCAGCATTTT.

The chain is built from TRBV9 and TRBJ1-2; TRBD1 might be the D (6 bases). V lost 4 bases and J lost 0, with 13 bases in between. Germline CDR1 reads SGDLS; CDR2 reads YYNGEE. The CDR3 is made up of 15 amino acids. In nucleotides, the CDR3 is TGTGCCAGCAGCCGGACAGAGTCCACTAACTATGGCTACACCTTC. This sequence encodes CASSRTESTNYGYTF.